This T cell receptor (beta chain) was sequenced during a study of T cells in Graves' hyperthyroidism and ophthalmopathy. The CDR3 extends over 16 amino acids. Trimming removed 6 bases from V and 8 bases from J, with 25 bases in between. CDR1 and CDR2 from the germline V gene are MNHNS and SASEGT. It was RNA transcripts that yielded the amplified TCR beta CDR3 regions. A first-round RT-PCR of the TCR CDR3 used the HTBI primer set. TCRdb called the multiplex PCR reads again in MiXCR, with one record for every CDR3 protein. This repertoire shows about 400,000 distinct CDR3 sequences, about 15% found once; its top ten account for about 33%. Many counts were recorded for this clonotype.

The sample was blood. The clonotype originates from a woman in her 30s with Graves' hyperthyroidism. This chain joins TRBV6-1 and TRBJ2-5; perhaps TRBD1 as D (7 bases). The CDR3 DNA reads as TGTGCCAGCAGCCCCTACCGCTTGGACAGGAGGGATACCCAGTACTTC. The encoded protein is CASSPYRLDRRDTQYF.